These 14 T cell receptor beta chains came from one sample sequenced in a study of identical twins. TCRdb itself ran the 5' RACE reads through MiXCR, one entry per CDR3 protein. The sample yields 1.5 million to 2 million distinct CDR3 sequences, about 31% seen once. The material sequenced was cord blood. All receptors derive from a newborn girl in good health.

The V call is TRBV7-2, the J call TRBJ2-3, with 8 positions matching TRBD2. Germline V lookup: CDR1 SGHTA, CDR2 FQGNSA. Unmatched junction bases numbered 5, after V lost 2 bases and J lost 1 base. This CDR3 region has 16 residues. DNA of the CDR3: TGTGCCAGCAGCTTACCGAATAGCGGGGGCACAGATACGCAGTATTTT. Amino acid sequence: CASSLPNSGGTDTQYF. Looking up the rest from reference TRBV7-2 and TRBJ2-3 gives the full variable domain: GAGVSQSPSNKVTEKGKDVELRCDPISGHTALYWYRQSLGQGLEFLIYFQGNSAPDKSGLPSDRFSAERTGGSVSTLTIQRTQQEDSAVYLCASSLPNSGGTDTQYFGPGTRLTVL.

This clonotype was counted at least ten times. This chain links TRBV10-3 with TRBJ2-3, with 7 positions matching TRBD2. CDR1 and CDR2 from the germline V gene are ENHRY and SYGVKD. The trim removed 6 bases at V and 4 bases at J, leaving 13 bases unmatched. There are 16 residues in the CDR3. The CDR3 reads CAISSVRGGSADTQYF. CDR3 in DNA: TGTGCCATCAGCTCCGTTCGCGGGGGAAGTGCAGATACGCAGTATTTT.

This clonotype was seen only a few times. J is TRBJ2-7 and V is TRBV20-1; no clear D gene. The CDR3 covers 11 residues. V lost 4 bases and J lost 0, with 4 bases in between. Per germline, CDR1 DFQATT and CDR2 SNEGSKA (reference sequence). The CDR3 here is CSANPSYEQYF. The CDR3 DNA is TGCAGTGCTAACCCCTCCTACGAGCAGTACTTC.

This clonotype has at least ten counts. The chain combines TRBV12-3 or TRBV12-4 with TRBJ2-3; no reliable D call. The CDR3 covers 12 residues. V lost 5 bases, J lost 4 bases, and 7 bases lay in between. The CDR3 nucleotides read TGTGCCAGCAGTCCGTTATCAGATACGCAGTATTTT. Its protein product is CASSPLSDTQYF.

This clonotype has more than one count but fewer than ten. The chain uses TRBV29-1 and TRBJ2-7; TRBD2 matches 8 bases. Germline V gene lookup returns CDR1 SQVTM and CDR2 ANQGSEA. The CDR3 consists of 14 residues. V was clipped by 5 bases and J by 0 bases; unmatched bases: 6. CDR3 DNA: TGCAGCGTTTTTACTAGCGGTAGCTCCTACGAGCAGTACTTC. It codes for CSVFTSGSSYEQYF.

The chain employs TRBV2 and TRBJ1-2; TRBD1 agrees at 10 bases. Unmatched junction bases numbered 6, after V lost 4 bases and J lost 4 bases. The V gene's germline CDR1 is SNHLY and CDR2 FYNNEI. The CDR3 length is 15 residues. The CDR3 protein is CASSGGDRGFYGYTF. DNA of the CDR3: TGTGCCAGCAGTGGAGGGGACAGGGGTTTCTATGGCTACACCTTC.

This clonotype was counted a few times. V usage is TRBV7-9 and J usage is TRBJ1-2, with D maybe TRBD1 (5 bases). The CDR3 is 15 residues long. Deletions cut 0 bases from V and 5 bases from J, with 13 bases between. CDR1 and CDR2 from the germline V gene are SEHNR and FQNEAQ (reference sequence). This CDR3 is CASSLAGPPLYGYTF. The CDR3 region has the DNA TGTGCCAGCAGCTTAGCGGGACCCCCCCTTTATGGCTACACCTTC.

The chain links TRBV11-1 to TRBJ2-5; the D call may be TRBD1 or TRBD2 (5 bases each). The V end lost 2 bases, the J end lost 13 bases, and 20 bases lay between the germline ends. The CDR3 loop spans 14 amino acids. Germline V gene sequence: CDR1 SGHAT, CDR2 FQDESV (reference sequence). CDR3 sequence reads: CASSLIQGDYERYF. As DNA, the CDR3 is TGTGCCAGCAGCTTAATCCAGGGCGACTACGAGCGGTACTTC.

The rearrangement links TRBV20-1 to TRBJ2-5; 8 nucleotides agree with TRBD1. V lost 6 bases and J lost 5; bases outside the gene matches: 5. The V gene's germline CDR1 is DFQATT and CDR2 SNEGSKA (reference sequence). The CDR3 sequence is 12 residues long. In DNA, the CDR3 is TGCAGTGCGTGGACAGGGCGGGAGACCCAGTACTTC. This codes for CSAWTGRETQYF.

This rearrangement joins TRBV6-5 to TRBJ2-5, with D perhaps matching TRBD1 (6 bases). This CDR3 is built from 14 residues. Trimming removed 6 bases at V and 4 bases at J, with 15 bases between. In germline, CDR1 is MNHEY, CDR2 SVGAGI. CDR3 amino acids: CASRRTVLVETQYF. DNA of the CDR3: TGTGCCAGCAGGAGGACAGTTTTGGTAGAGACCCAGTACTTC.

The chain employs TRBV20-1 and TRBJ1-2; 7 nucleotides match TRBD1. The CDR3 has 12 amino acids. Per the germline V gene, CDR1 is DFQATT and CDR2 is SNEGSKA (reference sequence). V lost 6 bases, J lost 4 bases, and 5 bases stayed unmatched. CDR3 region: CSAGDRIYGYTF. CDR3 coding DNA: TGCAGTGCCGGGGACAGAATCTATGGCTACACCTTC.

There are a few counts of this clonotype. The chain is built from TRBV11-2 and TRBJ2-1, with 8 bases aligning to TRBD2. Germline V CDR1 and CDR2: SGHAT, FQNNGV. Trimming took 5 bases from V and 1 from J; bases not matched to a gene: 10. The CDR3 contains 17 residues. CDR3 sequence: CASSTRWGLESYNEQFF. The CDR3 nucleotides are TGTGCCAGCAGCACCCGCTGGGGACTAGAGTCCTACAATGAGCAGTTCTTC.

In the case of this clonotype: Possible read error: a much larger clone is one base away. The chain links TRBV6-6 to TRBJ2-1; D unresolved. The CDR3 length is 12 residues. Germline lookup yields CDR1 MNHNY and CDR2 SVGAGI (reference sequence). CDR3 nucleotide sequence: TGTGCCAGCAGAAGAACCTACAATGAGCAGTGCTTC. This sequence encodes CASRRTYNEQCF.

The chain couples TRBV6-2 or TRBV6-3 to TRBJ2-6; tentatively, D is TRBD1 (6 bases). CDR3 size: 18 residues. Germline assignment: CDR1 MNHEY and CDR2 SVGEGT. The germline V and J ends were trimmed by 2 bases and 0 bases, with 14 bases remaining between them. CDR3 bases: TGTGCCAGCAGTTACGGTAGCAGGGGAGTCTCTGGGGCCAACGTCCTGACTTTC. Translated: CASSYGSRGVSGANVLTF.